This TCR beta chain was sequenced for a study of neurological immune-mediated disorders. The study, taken as a whole, reports: HTLV-1-associated myelopathy had the most TCR clonal expansion, while multiple sclerosis had the least, a level that fell below healthy controls.

With 10-nucleotide random UMIs, 5'RACE was used to make the cDNA. A single run covered 15-18 subjects with over 180 million TCR-beta sequences. Each CDR3 protein gets one entry after TCRdb re-called the 5' RACE reads with MiXCR. The sample holds about 24,000 distinct CDR3 sequences; roughly 13% are singletons and the top ten take around 15%. The trim removed 5 bases at V and 6 bases at J, leaving 13 bases unmatched. CDR1 and CDR2 (germline): SEHNR, FQNEAQ (reference sequence). This CDR3 has 17 amino acids. This clonotype occurred many times. The antigen remains unidentified. A total of 2 million PBMCs stored at -80 degrees C provided the unsorted libraries.

This sequence was found in a woman aged 40 to 50 with HTLV-1-associated myelopathy (HAM/TSP). Material: PBMCs. The chain carries TRBV7-9 and TRBJ1-4, with 9 bases matching TRBD1. The DNA for the CDR3 is TGTGCCAGCAGCCCCTCAAATGTGGGACAGGGTCATGAAAAACTGTTTTTT. Its translation: CASSPSNVGQGHEKLFF.